The clone carrying this TCR beta chain was counted a few times. The antigen remains undetermined. CDR1 KGHSH and CDR2 LQKENI come from the germline V gene. The CDR3 spans 15 residues. Trimming pared 1 base from V and 0 bases from J, leaving 7 bases between. The source of the sample is a study of beta chain features in type 1 diabetes. Study details: On cell yields, gender and age, patients and healthy donors were similar. Findings of the study overall: There was a moderate but significant shortening of TCRB CDR3s in all four CD4+ subsets of Type 1 diabetes patients. Cells expressing TCR highly could be over-represented by cDNA sequencing.

The study reverse transcribed the entire isolated RNA, so it sequenced expressed TCRB transcripts. The average output of naive, central memory and regulatory T cell samples was a few million reads. The assay was immunoSEQ multiplex PCR, and TCRdb's table has in-frame clones only and misses some. Of a few hundred thousand clones in the sample, less than 15% were seen once. The sequenced sample consisted of naive CD4+ T cells from blood. The source of this sequence is a woman aged 18-35 years with type 1 diabetes. The rearrangement links TRBV18 to TRBJ2-1; a weak D match, TRBD2 (5 bases). The CDR3 DNA sequence: TGTGCCAGCTCACCACAGCGGAGCTCCTACAATGAGCAGTTCTTC. This sequence encodes CASSPQRSSYNEQFF. The entire variable domain, with the rest obtained from reference TRBV18 and TRBJ2-1, is as follows: NAGVMQNPRHLVRRRGQEARLRCSPMKGHSHVYWYRQLPEEGLKFMVYLQKENIIDESGMPKERFSAEFPKEGPSILRIQQVVRGDSAAYFCASSPQRSSYNEQFFGPGTRLTVL.